This TCR beta chain was captured by sequencing in a study of T cell repertoires in cytomegalovirus infection (dated by TCRdb to about 2019). Notes on the research overall: The HLA type of each donor mattered for the analysis, because public TCR beta signatures pointed to carriage of CMV infection along with the matching HLA type.

This clonotype showed up just a few times. The target of this receptor is not known. The input lacks base qualities; no much larger clone sits a single base away. CDR1 and CDR2 are read off the germline V gene as MGHDK and SYGVNS. From V the trimming removes 0 bases and from J it removes 8 bases, while the gene matches leave 13 bases of the junction unaccounted for. From cysteine to phenylalanine, the CDR3 is 17 amino acids long. This entry keeps only the CDR3 DNA: 51 bases, framed from base 1. This sample was sequenced with an Illumina HiSeq 1500. The raw public data were reprocessed by TCRdb itself: fastp quality trimming at Q25, MiXCR clonotype calling, in-frame beta chains only. Identical CDR3 proteins give one entry, which carries the most common genes and DNA. This sample holds 250,000 or so distinct CDR3 sequences; about 15% were observed only once. The ten biggest clones cover less than 60% of the sample.

What the work shows at the level of the full study, not this receptor alone: In both this cohort and an independent cohort of some 380 donors, the cumulative frequency of public TCR beta family members distinguished carriers of CMV infection plus the relevant HLA type. In the ex vivo response, HLA-C-restricted CMV-specific TCR beta clonotypes were dominant, and in two of eight donors the single most frequent clonotype came from this HLA-C-restricted group.

The sequence links TRBV25-1 to TRBJ2-1; 7 central nucleotides agree with TRBD2. This receptor was taken from a human donor in good health (CMV status not recorded). Some clones in this sample may be carry-over from other donors' samples. Specimen: CD8+ T cells from PBMCs. In nucleotides, the sequence is TGTGCCAGCAGTGAATACTTCCCCCCGAGTGGGGGGGATGAGCAGTTCTTC. It translates as CASSEYFPPSGGDEQFF.